Shown below are 27 T cell receptor beta chains from a single sample sequenced in a study of T-cell memory formation after mild COVID-19. A single record per CDR3 protein comes from TCRdb applying MiXCR to the 5' RACE reads. This sample has tens of thousands of distinct CDR3 sequences, with more than 12% found just once. Sequenced sample: PBMCs or a T cell subset sorted from them (not recorded which). The receptor set was obtained from a man younger than 35 who had mild COVID-19 (a few samples of this study predate the infection). Cell type and time point are not known.

The chain recombines TRBV12-3 or TRBV12-4 with TRBJ1-1; possible D gene TRBD1, 5 bases. V was cut by 9 bases and J by 2 bases, with 13 bases left in between. This CDR3 contains 13 residues. In nucleotides, the CDR3 is TGTGCCAGTCGCGGCTGGGACAACACTGAAGCTTTCTTT. It is translated as CASRGWDNTEAFF.

This clonotype has more than one count but fewer than ten. V usage is TRBV6-5 and J usage is TRBJ2-7; 11 nucleotides line up with TRBD1. Germline V gene sequence: CDR1 MNHEY, CDR2 SVGAGI. The V segment lost 5 bases and the J segment 5 bases; nucleotides outside the gene matches: 5. This CDR3 comprises 14 residues. The CDR3 sequence is CASSPTDRGHEQYV. The CDR3 DNA sequence: TGTGCCAGCAGTCCAACGGACAGGGGGCACGAGCAGTACGTC.

This clonotype was counted between two and nine times. The chain couples TRBV20-1 to TRBJ2-7, with D unresolved. CDR1 is DFQATT and CDR2 is SNEGSKA in the germline V gene (reference sequence). V was cut by 3 bases and J by 7 bases, with 16 bases left in between. This CDR3 is built from 13 residues. The CDR3 region is CSASRVTPVEQYF. The CDR3 bases are TGCAGTGCTAGCAGAGTCACCCCGGTGGAGCAGTACTTC.

In this sample, this clonotype turned up once. V is TRBV7-9 and J is TRBJ1-1; D remains unclear. Per the germline V gene, CDR1 is SEHNR and CDR2 is FQNEAQ (reference sequence). V lost 3 bases, J lost 0 bases, and 11 bases lay in between. The CDR3 totals 15 residues. The CDR3 DNA follows: TGTGCCAGCAGCTTGGACGGTGGGATGAACACTGAAGCTTTCTTT. This sequence encodes CASSLDGGMNTEAFF. Using reference TRBV7-9 and TRBJ1-1 for the parts outside the CDR3, the full variable domain is DTGVSQNPRHKITKRGQNVTFRCDPISEHNRLYWYRQTLGQGPEFLTYFQNEAQLEKSRLLSDRFSAERPKGSFSTLEIQRTEQGDSAMYLCASSLDGGMNTEAFFGQGTRLTVV.

The table lists this clonotype with a few counts. V is TRBV7-6 and J is TRBJ2-1; 8 positions match TRBD1. The germline V gene encodes CDR1 SGHVS and CDR2 FNYEAQ. This CDR3 has 18 amino acids. V was clipped by 1 base and J by 9 bases; unmatched bases: 17. The CDR3 reads CASSLGPGGQGAAGEQFF. The CDR3 DNA follows: TGTGCCAGCAGCTTAGGACCGGGTGGGCAGGGGGCGGCGGGTGAGCAGTTCTTC.

This clonotype came up a few times. The J gene is TRBJ2-7, the V gene TRBV29-1, with TRBD2 as a possible D gene (5 bases). Germline CDR1 SQVTM, CDR2 ANQGSEA. The CDR3 contains 13 residues. Here the CDR3 reads CSAEEGHSTEQYV. In DNA, the CDR3 is TGCAGCGCTGAAGAGGGCCATTCTACCGAGCAGTACGTC.

Many counts were recorded for this clonotype. This rearrangement joins TRBV20-1 to TRBJ2-7, with TRBD1 matching 10 bases. Germline CDR1 and CDR2: DFQATT and SNEGSKA (reference sequence). V was clipped by 3 bases and J by 0 bases; unmatched bases: 2. This CDR3 is 14 amino acids long. In nucleotides, the CDR3 is TGCAGTGCTAGGGACAGGGGGAGCTCCTACGAGCAGTACGTC. Encoded protein: CSARDRGSSYEQYV.

This clonotype occurred many times. V usage is TRBV20-1 and J usage is TRBJ2-1; 9 nucleotides align to TRBD1. Unmatched junction bases numbered 2, after V lost 0 bases and J lost 2 bases. Germline CDR1 DFQATT, CDR2 SNEGSKA (reference sequence). This CDR3 region has 15 residues. CDR3 in DNA: TGCAGTGCTAGAGACCGGGACAGGGCCTACAATGAGCAGTTCTTC. Translation: CSARDRDRAYNEQFF.

This rearrangement joins TRBV6-1 to TRBJ1-1; 7 positions match TRBD1. The CDR3 runs 13 residues. V shed 6 bases and J 5 bases; nucleotides not matched to a gene: 6. The germline CDR1 and CDR2 sequences are MNHNS and SASEGT. CDR3: CASRQGLSTEAFF. In DNA form, the CDR3 reads TGTGCCAGCAGACAGGGGTTATCGACTGAAGCTTTCTTT.

This clonotype was detected only a few times. DNA of the CDR3: TGTGCCAGCAGCCCTACTGGCGGGGGGGACAATGAGCAGTTCTTC. Its protein product is CASSPTGGGDNEQFF. The genes are TRBV7-3 and TRBJ2-1, with TRBD2 matching 9 bases. The CDR3 is 15 amino acids. CDR1 and CDR2 (germline): SGHTA, FQGTGA. The trim removed 5 bases at V and 5 bases at J, leaving 7 bases unmatched.

In its sample, this clonotype was seen a few times. The CDR3 is CASASGFANSPLHF. The CDR3 bases are TGTGCTAGTGCTTCAGGGTTCGCTAATTCACCCCTCCACTTT. The chain links TRBV12-5 to TRBJ1-6, with D possibly TRBD1 on 5 matching bases. This CDR3 region has 14 residues. The V gene lost 7 bases and the J gene lost 6 bases, with 13 bases spanning the gap. Germline-derived CDR1 and CDR2 are LGHNT and FRNRAP.

This clonotype was seen a handful of times. V usage is TRBV4-2 and J usage is TRBJ1-5; TRBD1 agrees at 8 bases. The ends lost 4 bases at V and 7 bases at J; junction bases unmatched: 6. The CDR3 sequence is 14 residues long. CDR1 and CDR2 (germline): LGHNA, YNFKEQ. The CDR3: CASSPPGGAQPQHF. CDR3 nucleotides: TGTGCCAGCAGCCCCCCAGGGGGCGCCCAGCCCCAGCATTTT.

This chain connects TRBV6-2 or TRBV6-3 to TRBJ1-3; TRBD1 might be the D (5 bases). Germline V CDR1 and CDR2: MNHEY, SVGEGT. The CDR3 is 15 residues long. The V end was cut by 7 bases, the J end by 6 bases, with 19 bases between. The CDR3 reads CASTLTEALENTIYF. The CDR3 DNA follows: TGTGCCAGCACTTTGACAGAAGCCTTGGAAAACACCATATATTTT.

V gene TRBV6-6 combines with J gene TRBJ2-7; D might be TRBD1 (6 bases). The CDR3 is 17 amino acids. V gave up 4 bases and J gave up 3 bases, with 22 bases separating them. Per the germline V gene, CDR1 is MNHNY and CDR2 is SVGAGI (reference sequence). The CDR3 loop reads CASSWGLEDSSIYEQYF. Here the CDR3 DNA reads TGTGCCAGCAGTTGGGGGCTGGAGGACAGCTCCATCTACGAGCAGTACTTC.

This clonotype occurred a few times. This rearrangement joins TRBV7-9 to TRBJ2-5; 13 nucleotides align to TRBD2. Germline V gives CDR1 SEHNR, CDR2 FQNEAQ (reference sequence). With V trimmed by 5 bases and J by 6 bases, 6 bases remained unmatched. The CDR3 length is 15 residues. CDR3 residues: CASSPTSGGIKTQYF. The CDR3 nucleotides read TGTGCCAGCAGCCCGACTAGCGGGGGGATAAAGACCCAGTACTTC.

This clonotype occurred many times. The V and J genes are TRBV7-9 and TRBJ1-2; D not certain. This CDR3 spans 17 amino acids. Trimming cost V 5 bases and J 0 bases, with 19 bases left between them. CDR1 SEHNR and CDR2 FQNEAQ come from the germline V gene (reference sequence). CDR3 residues: CASSPLVDGIANYGYTF. The CDR3 coding sequence is TGTGCCAGCAGCCCGTTGGTAGACGGTATAGCTAACTATGGCTACACCTTC.

This clonotype turned up a few times. This chain uses TRBV29-1 with TRBJ1-5; 9 nucleotides match TRBD1. Per the germline V gene, CDR1 is SQVTM and CDR2 is ANQGSEA. The CDR3 has 14 amino acids. V lost 0 bases and J lost 11; bases outside the gene matches: 8. CDR3 loop: CSVEDGTGSRAQHF. In DNA form, the CDR3 reads TGCAGCGTTGAAGATGGGACAGGGTCTCGGGCCCAGCATTTT.

This clonotype was counted at least ten times. The V and J genes are TRBV12-3 or TRBV12-4 and TRBJ1-4, with D unresolved. Trimming pared 6 bases from V and 5 bases from J, leaving 22 bases between. The CDR3 has 17 residues. The CDR3 sequence is CASSPSRDEGGNEKLFF. For the CDR3, the DNA is TGTGCCAGCAGCCCATCCCGCGATGAGGGAGGGAATGAAAAACTGTTTTTT.

The J gene is TRBJ2-5, the V gene TRBV6-1; D may be TRBD1 (7 bases). The CDR3 runs 14 residues. V lost 3 bases to trimming and J lost 4 bases, with 12 bases between them. From germline, CDR1 is MNHNS and CDR2 SASEGT. For the CDR3, the DNA is TGTGCCAGCAGTGACAGGAGGGGGCGAGAGACCCAGTACTTC. Translating gives CASSDRRGRETQYF.

This clonotype was observed a handful of times. The rearrangement joins TRBV3-1 to TRBJ2-5, with D uncertain. CDR3 length equals 15 residues. The germline CDR1 and CDR2 sequences are LGHDT and YNNKEL (reference sequence). Trimming removed 0 bases from V and 3 bases from J, with 11 bases in between. CDR3 loop: CASSQDSGLKETQYF. In DNA form, the CDR3 reads TGTGCCAGCAGCCAAGATTCGGGCCTGAAAGAGACCCAGTACTTC.

The chain has TRBV2 and TRBJ2-1; 11 bases are shared with TRBD1. The germline gives CDR1 SNHLY, CDR2 FYNNEI. Germline trimming cut 9 bases from V and 6 bases from J; bases unmatched to any gene: 7. There are 14 residues in the CDR3. The CDR3 spells CARMDRGHGNEQFF. The CDR3 DNA sequence: TGTGCCAGAATGGACAGGGGGCACGGCAATGAGCAGTTCTTC. The variable domain in full, with the rest retrieved from reference TRBV2 and TRBJ2-1, is EPEVTQTPSHQVTQMGQEVILRCVPISNHLYFYWYRQILGQKVEFLVSFYNNEISEKSEIFDDQFSVERPDGSNFTLKIRSTKLEDSAMYFCARMDRGHGNEQFFGPGTRLTVL.

This clonotype was counted between two and nine times. V is TRBV12-3 or TRBV12-4 and J is TRBJ1-1; a possible D gene is TRBD1 (5 bases). The length of the CDR3 is 13 residues. Trimming removed 8 bases from V and 5 bases from J, with 15 bases in between. The CDR3 DNA follows: TGTGCCAGCGCCTACGCAGGGTGGACTGAAGCTTTCTTT. Translation gives CASAYAGWTEAFF.

This clonotype was detected a few times. The chain employs TRBV7-8 and TRBJ1-4; D perhaps matches TRBD1 (5 bases). The CDR3 spans 16 residues. CDR1 is SGHVS and CDR2 is FQNEAQ in the germline V gene. Trimming cost V 1 base and J 7 bases, with 16 bases left between them. The CDR3 DNA sequence: TGTGCCAGCAGCTTAGTTCTGAGCCAGGGAAGTGAAAAACTGTTTTTT. Protein: CASSLVLSQGSEKLFF.

There are a few counts of this clonotype. CDR3 residues: CASSLGGVAYNEQFF. In DNA form, the CDR3 reads TGTGCCAGCAGCTTAGGAGGAGTCGCCTACAATGAGCAGTTCTTC. This chain uses TRBV7-9 with TRBJ2-1; D gene uncertain. The CDR3 totals 15 residues. With 1 base removed from V and 2 bases from J, the gap between germline ends came to 9 bases. Germline V gene lookup returns CDR1 SEHNR and CDR2 FQNEAQ (reference sequence). Variable domain in full (rest from reference TRBV7-9 and TRBJ2-1): DTGVSQNPRHKITKRGQNVTFRCDPISEHNRLYWYRQTLGQGPEFLTYFQNEAQLEKSRLLSDRFSAERPKGSFSTLEIQRTEQGDSAMYLCASSLGGVAYNEQFFGPGTRLTVL.

The rearrangement links TRBV12-3 or TRBV12-4 to TRBJ2-1; D is ambiguous. Deletions cut 3 bases from V and 6 bases from J, with 9 bases between. The CDR3 is 13 amino acids. This chain's CDR3 is CASSFSVLNEQFF. CDR3 sequence (DNA): TGTGCCAGCAGTTTTTCGGTCCTCAATGAGCAGTTCTTC.

This clonotype was detected ten times or more. The chain couples TRBV6-5 to TRBJ2-1; 8 bases match TRBD2. V shed 2 bases, J shed 9 bases, and the junction held 3 bases outside the gene matches. Germline CDR1 is MNHEY and CDR2 is SVGAGI. The CDR3 is 13 amino acids. DNA of the CDR3: TGTGCCAGCAGTTACCCGGCGGGGGGTGAGCAGTTCTTC. Amino acids: CASSYPAGGEQFF.

This clonotype has a handful of counts. This chain links TRBV4-3 with TRBJ1-1; D is undetermined. Germline values: CDR1 LGHNA, CDR2 YSLEER. The CDR3 has 15 residues. V lost 0 bases, J lost 1 base, and 9 bases lay in between. The CDR3 is CASSQDPVENTEAFF. CDR3 DNA sequence: TGCGCCAGCAGCCAAGACCCGGTGGAGAACACTGAAGCTTTCTTT.